This record concerns one T cell receptor (beta chain) sequence. This clone was seen a handful of times. Its recognized antigen is unknown. No qualities accompany the bases; no much larger clone lies one base away. The meaning of the sample's time point label: tumor resected at nephrectomy. The intended sense of this specimen's treatment or condition label: 15 Gy SBRT to primary tumor, nephrectomy 4 weeks later. The samples were obtained from a clinical trial, where primary renal cell carcinomas were treated with 15 Gy stereotactic body radiation therapy and then removed by nephrectomy 4 weeks afterward. Every patient's renal cell carcinoma showed clear cell pathology. Tumor processing involved mechanical dissociation, digestion with collagenase/hyaluronidase at 37 degrees C, handling in gentleMACS C tubes, and storage in liquid nitrogen. The QIAamp DNA Blood Mini Kit (Qiagen) was used to prepare genomic DNA for TCR sequencing. The analyses included just those samples that passed every quality control check.

TCR beta libraries were generated from genomic DNA with the immunoSEQ kit, following the manufacturer's recommendations. Library preparation used a first multiplex PCR with proprietary primers, then a second PCR adding unique barcodes, with bead cleanups after each round. A positive control reaction and a negative control reaction, both provided in the kit, were run with every batch of samples. The final libraries were assessed on an Agilent 4200 TapeStation D1000 ScreenTape, pooled by volume, and quantified by qPCR. An Illumina NextSeq500 fitted with a MidOutput 150-cycle cartridge performed the sequencing, running 156 Read1 cycles and 15 Index1 cycles with the kit's custom primers. The pooled library was loaded at approximately 0.99 pM, and approximately 18% PhiX control was spiked in. The authors' analysis ran thus. The vendor-processed data were analyzed in R, and a clonotype was defined as all T cells that share the same CDR3 nucleotide sequence. In the clone abundance analyses, frequencies in each sample were normalized to that sample's 10,000 most abundant clones. Public T cell clones, which averaged fewer than five per sample, were removed prior to analysis. Dominant motif analysis used ImmunoMap with the PAM10 matrix, gap penalty 30 and homology threshold 0.3; motifs with cumulative frequency at least 0.01 counted as dominant. A difference in abundance of at least 32-fold between compartments was used to define tumor-enriched and baseline blood-enriched clonotypes. Similarity between tumor and blood repertoires was quantified using the Baroni-Urbani and Buser coefficient, and groups were compared with two-tailed Wilcoxon tests in R. Imported from immuneACCESS, the table was reduced by TCRdb to in-frame sequences with V and J called. These copies leave out some clones; in studies compared against another copy, an unresolved V gene accounts for under half, and the cause of the remainder is not known. For V, J and clone size, that table is used; D and trimming come from the DNA. Across this sample there are about 15,000 clones, with 64% seen only once. Roughly 27% of the sample comes from the top ten.

The germline V gene provides CDR1 MNHEY and CDR2 SVGAGI. The V end loses 2 bases and the J end loses 7 bases, and a stretch of 8 bases separates them. The CDR3 starts with the cysteine, ends with the phenylalanine, and has 13 residues. Of all the DNA, just the CDR3 is kept, 39 bases in frame from base 1. The data were obtained in a study of radiation and T cells in renal cell carcinoma (dated by TCRdb to the early 2020s). Broadly, across the study: TCR beta sequencing covered approximately 51 samples in total, comprising roughly 25 tumors and approximately 27 peripheral blood samples. Across all 50 or so samples, under 5,000,000 unique CDR3 nucleotide sequences, encoding roughly 3 million unique CDR3 amino acid sequences, were identified.

What the authors observed across the whole study: Because pretreatment tumor biopsies were not available, the baseline intratumoral presence of clonotypes could not be determined. In blood, the top tumor clonotypes increased from baseline to 2 weeks after radiation and then shrank by 4 weeks, which suggests a temporary expansion of tumor-resident clones. Compared with controls, irradiated tumors had higher TCR clonality, as the top 100 clonotypes made up an average of approximately 54% of the repertoire, versus around 45% in nephrectomy-only tumors. Compared with control tumors, irradiated tumors had a greater number of dominant CDR3 motifs, and these motifs made up a bigger portion of the repertoire. The single-armed trial design could not address effects of radiation dose or scheduling on the TCR repertoire. Because only small tumor regions of approximately 1 g were available, intratumoral heterogeneity was not captured.

The starting material was tumor tissue, obtained from a patient whose treatment included radiotherapy and nephrectomy. The sequence was obtained from a woman in her sixties or seventies with renal cell carcinoma. This chain joins TRBV6-5 to TRBJ1-4; the D gene lacks a confident call. For the CDR3, the sequence is CASSYSGFEKLFF. The nucleotides read TGTGCCAGCAGTTACAGCGGGTTTGAAAAACTGTTTTTT.